These 32 T cell receptor beta chains were sequenced from one sample in a study of blood T cell repertoires in COVID-19. The method was immunoSEQ multiplex PCR; TCRdb's version includes in-frame clones alone and lacks a portion of them. This table holds roughly 100,000 clones, over 75% found once. The specimen sequenced was peripheral blood. The receptors were sampled from a man between 45 and 60 years old with acute or convalescent COVID-19.

This chain links TRBV28 with TRBJ2-3; the D gene is possibly TRBD1 (5 bases). The CDR3 spans 13 residues. Between the trimmed V and J ends, which lost 5 bases and 4 bases, there was a span of 10 bases. Germline lookup yields CDR1 MDHEN and CDR2 SYDVKM. The CDR3 loop is CASSTTVSDTQYF. The CDR3 DNA sequence: TGTGCCAGCAGTACGACAGTCTCAGATACGCAGTATTTT.

The chain uses TRBV14 and TRBJ1-6; 9 nucleotides agree with TRBD1. The germline V gene encodes CDR1 SGHDN and CDR2 FVKESK. The V and J ends lost 1 base and 1 base, in that order; junction bases with no gene match: 5. The CDR3 has 18 amino acids. The CDR3 DNA sequence: TGTGCCAGCAGCCAAGGCAGGACAGGGGTGTCCTATAATTCACCCCTCCACTTT. This translates into CASSQGRTGVSYNSPLHF.

The chain uses TRBV7-6 and TRBJ1-1; no firm D call. Trimming shortened V by 1 base and J by 1 base, and 4 bases separated the two germline ends. The CDR3 spans 13 residues. Germline V gene sequence: CDR1 SGHVS, CDR2 FNYEAQ. CDR3 bases: TGTGCCAGCAGCTTAGGAGCGAACACTGAAGCTTTCTTT. Amino acid sequence: CASSLGANTEAFF.

The rearrangement joins TRBV6-1 to TRBJ2-5; 7 bases are shared with TRBD2. Germline V CDR1 and CDR2: MNHNS, SASEGT. This CDR3 region has 15 residues. V shed 3 bases, J shed 3 bases, and the junction held 7 bases outside the gene matches. The CDR3 nucleotides read TGTGCCAGCAGTGACGGGGACTATGCTAAAGAGACCCAGTACTTC. Translated, it gives CASSDGDYAKETQYF.

This sequence joins TRBV4-2 and TRBJ2-5, with TRBD2 identical over 11 bases. The germline V gene has CDR1 LGHNA and CDR2 YNFKEQ. The CDR3 is 17 residues long. V was pared by 0 bases and J by 5 bases, with 8 bases of the junction left unmatched. Written as DNA, the CDR3 is TGTGCCAGCAGCCAAGATGGTAGCGGGGGGGCACAGGAGACCCAGTACTTC. Its protein is CASSQDGSGGAQETQYF.

The table lists this clone with a count of one. The chain uses TRBV11-3 and TRBJ1-3; D not resolved. The V gene lost 3 bases and the J gene lost 0 bases, with 15 bases spanning the gap. CDR1 and CDR2 from the germline V gene are SGHNT and YENEEA. This CDR3 has 17 amino acids. The CDR3 DNA sequence: TGTGCCAGCAGCTTTTTCTCAGGTTCGAACTCTGGAAACACCATATATTTT. It specifies CASSFFSGSNSGNTIYF.

The chain links TRBV7-9 to TRBJ2-5; unclear D gene. Trimming cost V 2 bases and J 0 bases, with 10 bases left between them. The length of the CDR3 is 15 residues. Germline V lookup: CDR1 SEHNR, CDR2 FQNEAQ (reference sequence). In DNA, the CDR3 is TGTGCCAGCAGCTTACGGTTTATGTACCAAGAGACCCAGTACTTC. It yields the protein CASSLRFMYQETQYF.

This clone turned up a few times. The chain has TRBV10-3 and TRBJ2-1; the D gene is possibly TRBD1 (6 bases). This CDR3 region has 14 residues. Trimming removed 11 bases from V and 6 bases from J, with 20 bases in between. CDR1 is ENHRY, CDR2 SYGVKD, per germline. CDR3 protein: CASFSGTTVNEQFF. DNA for the CDR3: TGTGCCTCTTTCTCCGGGACAACCGTCAATGAGCAGTTCTTC.

The chain carries TRBV2 and TRBJ1-1, with TRBD1 as a possible D gene (5 bases). V was clipped by 7 bases and J by 6 bases, with 18 bases between them. Germline V lookup: CDR1 SNHLY, CDR2 FYNNEI. This CDR3 is 14 amino acids long. CDR3 region: CASKAPGLFSEAFF. DNA of the CDR3: TGTGCCAGCAAGGCACCAGGGCTCTTCTCTGAAGCTTTCTTT. Full variable domain (missing parts from reference TRBV2 and TRBJ1-1): EPEVTQTPSHQVTQMGQEVILRCVPISNHLYFYWYRQILGQKVEFLVSFYNNEISEKSEIFDDQFSVERPDGSNFTLKIRSTKLEDSAMYFCASKAPGLFSEAFFGQGTRLTVV.

This chain uses TRBV28 with TRBJ1-3, with 8 bases that match TRBD1. Germline loops: CDR1 MDHEN, CDR2 SYDVKM. This CDR3 comprises 14 residues. V lost 2 bases, J lost 4 bases, and 1 base stayed unmatched. The CDR3 DNA is TGTGCCAGCAGTTTAGCAGGGGGCGGAAACACCATATATTTT. Translation: CASSLAGGGNTIYF.

This clone was counted a single time. The chain couples TRBV7-2 to TRBJ1-4; D is unclear. Trimming took off 3 bases at V and 7 bases at J, with 12 bases between the two ends. Germline-derived CDR1 and CDR2 are SGHTA and FQGNSA. This CDR3 has 14 residues. CDR3 residues: CASSFRGLGEKLFF. CDR3 DNA sequence: TGTGCCAGCAGCTTTCGCGGGTTAGGTGAAAAACTGTTTTTT. Drawing the rest from reference TRBV7-2 and TRBJ1-4, the complete variable domain is GAGVSQSPSNKVTEKGKDVELRCDPISGHTALYWYRQSLGQGLEFLIYFQGNSAPDKSGLPSDRFSAERTGGSVSTLTIQRTQQEDSAVYLCASSFRGLGEKLFFGSGTQLSVL.

In this sample, this clone turned up a few times. CDR3 protein: CASSSPGVRTEAFF. The DNA for the CDR3 is TGTGCCAGCAGTTCCCCAGGGGTCCGGACTGAAGCTTTCTTT. The chain employs TRBV28 and TRBJ1-1; D possibly corresponds to TRBD1 (6 bases). The CDR3 loop spans 14 amino acids. Germline V lookup: CDR1 MDHEN, CDR2 SYDVKM. V was pared by 4 bases and J by 5 bases, with 14 bases between.

The chain links TRBV7-8 to TRBJ2-1; no clear D gene. V was pared by 6 bases and J by 6 bases, with 18 bases between. The CDR3 is 15 amino acids. Germline values: CDR1 SGHVS, CDR2 FQNEAQ. The CDR3 loop reads CASSFQRMSLNEQFF. In DNA form, the CDR3 reads TGTGCCAGCAGTTTCCAGAGGATGAGTCTCAATGAGCAGTTCTTC.

This clone appeared once. This chain connects TRBV2 to TRBJ1-4; 7 nucleotides align to TRBD1. CDR3 length: 14 amino acids. V gave up 6 bases and J gave up 3 bases; unmatched junction bases: 4. CDR1 SNHLY and CDR2 FYNNEI come from the germline V gene. The DNA of the CDR3 is TGTGCCAGCAGGGGCGGGACAGCTAATGAAAAACTGTTTTTT. It encodes CASRGGTANEKLFF. Complete variable domain (other parts from reference TRBV2 and TRBJ1-4): EPEVTQTPSHQVTQMGQEVILRCVPISNHLYFYWYRQILGQKVEFLVSFYNNEISEKSEIFDDQFSVERPDGSNFTLKIRSTKLEDSAMYFCASRGGTANEKLFFGSGTQLSVL.

Notes on this clone: One junction end disagrees with the germline gene, perhaps due to a read error. Different DNA sequences within this sample yield the same CDR3. The chain is built from TRBV4-1 and TRBJ2-1; 12 bases agree with TRBD1. The CDR3 length is 18 residues. In germline, CDR1 is MGHRA, CDR2 YSYEKL. In nucleotides, the CDR3 is TGCGCCAGCAGCCCAATCTTTGACCCCGGGACAGGGGGCAATGAGCAATTCTTC. It is translated as CASSPIFDPGTGGNEQFF.

The rearrangement joins TRBV7-2 to TRBJ2-6, with D hard to call. V dropped 4 bases and J dropped 0 bases, with 16 bases sitting between them. The CDR3 contains 18 residues. Looked up from germline, CDR1 is SGHTA and CDR2 is FQGNSA. CDR3 nucleotides: TGTGCCAGCAGCTCCTCAGGATCTTCCATCTCTGGGGCCAACGTCCTGACTTTC. Protein: CASSSSGSSISGANVLTF.

The chain employs TRBV6-2 or TRBV6-3 and TRBJ2-3, with 7 positions matching TRBD2. The V gene's germline CDR1 is MNHEY and CDR2 SVGEGT. CDR3 length: 16 amino acids. V shed 3 bases, J shed 4 bases, and the junction held 10 bases outside the gene matches. CDR3 coding DNA: TGTGCCAGCAGTTATATGGGGGAGGGCGTAGCAGATACGCAGTATTTT. Its translation: CASSYMGEGVADTQYF.

The gene calls are TRBV24-1 and TRBJ2-2; possible D gene TRBD1, 6 bases. Looked up from germline, CDR1 is KGHDR and CDR2 is SFDVKD. The CDR3 runs 15 residues. Between the trimmed V and J ends, which lost 1 base and 5 bases, there was a span of 10 bases. The CDR3 DNA is TGTGCCACCAGTGATTTTGTAACAGGGACCGGGGAGCTGTTTTTT. Its translation: CATSDFVTGTGELFF.

The chain employs TRBV9 and TRBJ1-2; TRBD1 might be the D (5 bases). This CDR3 is built from 14 residues. Germline values: CDR1 SGDLS, CDR2 YYNGEE. V was cut by 2 bases and J by 7 bases, with 15 bases left in between. In DNA form, the CDR3 reads TGTGCCAGCAGCGTCGACGGGGGGTACGGTGGCTACACCTTC. This sequence encodes CASSVDGGYGGYTF.

The chain is built from TRBV11-2 and TRBJ1-3; D uncertain. Trimming shortened V by 1 base and J by 0 bases, and 10 bases separated the two germline ends. This CDR3 is built from 16 residues. Germline loops: CDR1 SGHAT, CDR2 FQNNGV. The CDR3 loop reads CASSLVWLDSGNTIYF. The DNA of the CDR3 is TGTGCCAGCAGCTTAGTCTGGTTAGACTCTGGAAACACCATATATTTT.

V is TRBV5-6 and J is TRBJ2-7; 7 nucleotides line up with TRBD1. Germline CDR1 is SGHDT and CDR2 is YYEEEE. V was pared by 7 bases and J by 2 bases, with 6 bases of the junction left unmatched. There are 13 residues in the CDR3. The CDR3 protein is CASGQGDTYEQYF. The CDR3 region has the DNA TGTGCCAGCGGTCAGGGGGATACCTACGAGCAGTACTTC.

This chain joins TRBV4-1 and TRBJ2-7, with D unclear. The CDR3 is 13 amino acids. Trimming cost V 4 bases and J 2 bases, with 9 bases left between them. The V gene's germline CDR1 is MGHRA and CDR2 YSYEKL. Written as DNA, the CDR3 is TGCGCCAGCAGCCCCCGCCCGGCCTACGAGCAGTACTTC. As protein: CASSPRPAYEQYF.

The J gene is TRBJ2-1, the V gene TRBV19, with 15 nucleotides matching TRBD2. This CDR3 is 19 amino acids long. Per the germline V gene, CDR1 is LNHDA and CDR2 is SQIVND (reference sequence). V dropped 7 bases and J dropped 1; count of bases not matched to a gene: 11. The DNA for the CDR3 is TGTGCCAGTAACACTGGACTAGCGGGAGGGGGTAGGTCCTACAATGAGCAGTTCTTC. It codes for CASNTGLAGGGRSYNEQFF.

V and J are TRBV9 and TRBJ2-5, with 8 bases lining up with TRBD2. V lost 8 bases, J lost 3 bases, and 9 bases stayed unmatched. This CDR3 is 14 amino acids long. Germline loops: CDR1 SGDLS, CDR2 YYNGEE. Written as DNA, the CDR3 is TGTGCCAGTGCCGGGGGGGACTCGAAAGAGACCCAGTACTTC. Its translation: CASAGGDSKETQYF. Drawing the rest from reference TRBV9 and TRBJ2-5, the complete variable domain is DSGVTQTPKHLITATGQRVTLRCSPRSGDLSVYWYQQSLDQGLQFLIQYYNGEERAKGNILERFSAQQFPDLHSELNLSSLELGDSALYFCASAGGDSKETQYFGPGTRLLVL.

V gene TRBV14 combines with J gene TRBJ2-5; 7 positions match TRBD1. V was clipped by 4 bases and J by 7 bases; unmatched bases: 12. The CDR3 has 15 residues. Germline V gene lookup returns CDR1 SGHDN and CDR2 FVKESK. CDR3 amino acids: CASSPRTGGVGTQYF. The CDR3 DNA is TGTGCCAGCAGCCCTCGGACAGGTGGTGTCGGGACCCAGTACTTC. Together with reference TRBV14 and TRBJ2-5, the CDR3 gives the full variable domain: EAGVTQFPSHSVIEKGQTVTLRCDPISGHDNLYWYRRVMGKEIKFLLHFVKESKQDESGMPNNRFLAERTGGTYSTLKVQPAELEDSGVYFCASSPRTGGVGTQYFGPGTRLLVL.

V is TRBV10-1 and J is TRBJ1-4, with D unresolved. The CDR3 extends over 14 amino acids. The V end lost 4 bases, the J end lost 0 bases, and 6 bases lay between the germline ends. Germline V gene data show CDR1 as WNHNN and CDR2 as SYGVQD (reference sequence). CDR3 nucleotide sequence: TGCGCCAGCAGTGCCGGTGCAACTAATGAAAAACTGTTTTTT. Translated: CASSAGATNEKLFF.

V usage is TRBV25-1 and J usage is TRBJ1-2; D might be TRBD1 (6 bases). This CDR3 has 13 residues. Germline CDR1 is MGHDK and CDR2 is SYGVNS. Trimming removed 5 bases at V and 8 bases at J, with 15 bases between. This chain's CDR3 is CASSLRQAGGYTF. The DNA for the CDR3 is TGTGCCAGCAGTCTTAGACAGGCGGGCGGCTACACCTTC.

This chain connects TRBV5-1 to TRBJ1-1; no firm D call. Germline values: CDR1 SGHRS, CDR2 YFSETQ. Between the trimmed V and J ends, which lost 0 bases and 0 bases, there was a span of 6 bases. This CDR3 is built from 14 residues. CDR3 nucleotide sequence: TGCGCCAGCAGCTTGGCCCTCCTGAACACTGAAGCTTTCTTT. Residues: CASSLALLNTEAFF.

V gene TRBV20-1 combines with J gene TRBJ1-4; unclear D gene. Germline CDR1 is DFQATT and CDR2 is SNEGSKA (reference sequence). CDR3 length: 14 amino acids. V shed 3 bases and J shed 6 bases, with 14 bases lying between them. DNA for the CDR3: TGCAGTGCTAGTGACCGGGTCCCGTATGAAAAACTGTTTTTT. Encoded protein: CSASDRVPYEKLFF.

The chain couples TRBV6-5 to TRBJ1-6; D perhaps matches TRBD1 (5 bases). Per the germline V gene, CDR1 is MNHEY and CDR2 is SVGAGI. This CDR3 has 15 residues. Trimming took off 2 bases at V and 6 bases at J, with 11 bases between the two ends. The CDR3 loop reads CASSYVQGLNSPLHF. The DNA of the CDR3 is TGTGCCAGCAGTTACGTCCAGGGACTTAATTCACCCCTCCACTTT.

The chain employs TRBV4-1 and TRBJ2-7; D might be TRBD1 (5 bases). The germline V gene encodes CDR1 MGHRA and CDR2 YSYEKL. The CDR3 is 13 residues long. V was shortened by 1 base and J by 4 bases, with 8 bases between the two germline ends. CDR3 protein: CASSQAPGYEQYF. CDR3 in DNA: TGCGCCAGCAGCCAAGCTCCAGGGTACGAGCAGTACTTC.

The chain couples TRBV14 to TRBJ2-5, with 8 bases lining up with TRBD2. J gave up 5 bases and V 0 bases, and 11 bases lay outside the gene matches. In germline, CDR1 is SGHDN, CDR2 FVKESK. The CDR3 extends over 17 amino acids. The CDR3 region has the DNA TGTGCCAGCAGCCAAGATAGACTAGCGCCAACGAGGGAGACCCAGTACTTC. As protein: CASSQDRLAPTRETQYF. The full variable domain, in which reference TRBV14 and TRBJ2-5 provide the parts outside the CDR3, is EAGVTQFPSHSVIEKGQTVTLRCDPISGHDNLYWYRRVMGKEIKFLLHFVKESKQDESGMPNNRFLAERTGGTYSTLKVQPAELEDSGVYFCASSQDRLAPTRETQYFGPGTRLLVL.